This T cell receptor (beta chain) was profiled in a study of spatial heterogeneity in lung cancer. Trimming removed 3 bases at V and 1 base at J, with 12 bases between. This CDR3 contains 14 residues. Germline V gene sequence: CDR1 DFQATT, CDR2 SNEGSKA (reference sequence). Single TCR cDNA molecules each had their own unique molecular identifier. One entry per CDR3 protein results from TCRdb running MiXCR on the 5' RACE reads. The sample includes under 40,000 distinct CDR3 sequences, roughly 4.9% of them seen just once. This clonotype was observed a handful of times. Its antigen is undetermined. Study findings and constraints: Ubiquitous expanded tumor TCRs were observed in blood more at resection than follow-up.

Sample time point: sample taken at primary tumor resection. The donor group consisted of over 60 patients who had untreated, early-stage non-small cell lung cancer. Unsorted samples of tumor, nontumor lung or frozen PBMC had their whole RNA sequenced. The chain combines TRBV20-1 with TRBJ1-1; the D is unclear. The sample was PBMCs, taken at surgery. The receptor was isolated from a female donor with early-stage non-small cell lung cancer. CDR3 residues: CSASWPTPNTEAFF. DNA for the CDR3: TGCAGTGCTAGTTGGCCCACCCCGAACACTGAAGCTTTCTTT.